Sequencing of this TCR beta chain was carried out in a study of PD-1 blockade in mismatch repair-deficient tumors. Of note for this clone: Its antigen is still unknown.

The CDR3 is 18 residues long. Time point here: approximately ten-day in vitro stimulation with candidate neoantigen peptide 4. All patients were mismatch repair deficient, assessed by either PCR or immunohistochemistry. An identically run culture lacking peptide was the fold-change baseline. Repertoires were generated with immunoSEQ multiplex PCR, while TCRdb's copy carries only in-frame clones and drops some. The sample gives about 14,000 clones, around 84% of which show up once; approximately 20% is in the top ten. This sequence originates from an adult with mismatch repair-deficient cancer. This specimen was cells cultured in vitro, taken from a patient treated with pembrolizumab. This chain joins TRBV21-1 and TRBJ1-4. TRBV21-1 is annotated as a pseudogene. The CDR3, as DNA: TGTGCCAGCAGCAAAGCACGGCAGGGACGGACTCTTAATGAAAAACTGTTTTTT. This codes for CASSKARQGRTLNEKLFF.